This T cell receptor (beta chain) was recorded in a study of blood T cell repertoires in COVID-19. Study-level background: The cDNA or gDNA used as material had been derived from T cells, B-cell-depleted T cells, or PBMCs.

Germline V lookup: CDR1 MNHNY, CDR2 SVGAGI (reference sequence). This CDR3 spans 24 amino acids. The V end was cut by 5 bases, the J end by 0 bases, with 38 bases between. Source study methods: Nucleated cell counts were estimated from reference gene primer amplification. Profiling relied on immunoSEQ multiplex PCR, and the TCRdb table lists in-frame clones only, not all of them. The DNA was the basis for D and trimming; V, J and clone size are from that table. The sample records hundreds of thousands of clones, 80% to 90% being singletons. Specimen: peripheral blood. The sequence was obtained from a woman aged 25 to 39 with acute or convalescent COVID-19. The chain links TRBV6-6 to TRBJ1-5; the D gene is possibly TRBD1 (6 bases). The CDR3 DNA reads as TGTGCCAGCAGTCCCAGATCAAAGACAGGAGGAGACACACTCCAAGAATATAGCAATCAGCCCCAGCATTTT. It yields the protein CASSPRSKTGGDTLQEYSNQPQHF.